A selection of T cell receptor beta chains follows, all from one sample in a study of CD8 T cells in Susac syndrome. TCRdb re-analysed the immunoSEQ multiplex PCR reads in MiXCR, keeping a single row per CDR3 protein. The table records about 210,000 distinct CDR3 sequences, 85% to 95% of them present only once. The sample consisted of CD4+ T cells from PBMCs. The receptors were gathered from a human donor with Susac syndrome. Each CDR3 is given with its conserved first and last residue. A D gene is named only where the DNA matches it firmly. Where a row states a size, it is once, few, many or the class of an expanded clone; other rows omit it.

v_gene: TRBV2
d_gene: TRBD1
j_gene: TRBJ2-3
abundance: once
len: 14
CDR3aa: CATRRTGVSDTQYF
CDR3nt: TGTGCCACCAGGCGGACAGGGGTGTCAGATACGCAGTATTTT

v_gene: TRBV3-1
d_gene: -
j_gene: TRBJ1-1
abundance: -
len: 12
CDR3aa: CANSETEGEAFF
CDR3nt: TGTGCCAACAGCGAAACAGAAGGTGAAGCTTTCTTT

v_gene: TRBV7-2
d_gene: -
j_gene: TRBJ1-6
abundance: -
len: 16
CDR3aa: CASSPQGDSYNSPLHF
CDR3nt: TGTGCCAGCAGTCCTCAGGGTGACTCCTATAATTCACCCCTCCACTTT

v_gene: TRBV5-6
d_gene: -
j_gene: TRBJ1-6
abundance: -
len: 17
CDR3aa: CASSYQAVGAGGSPLHF
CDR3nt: TGTGCCAGCAGCTACCAGGCGGTTGGGGCGGGAGGGTCACCCCTCCACTTT

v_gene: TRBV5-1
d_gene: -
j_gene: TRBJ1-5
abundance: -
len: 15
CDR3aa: CASSTVGGDEQPQHF
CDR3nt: TGCGCCAGCAGCACCGTCGGGGGGGACGAGCAGCCCCAGCATTTT

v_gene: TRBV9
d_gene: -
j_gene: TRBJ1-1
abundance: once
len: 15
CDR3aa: CASSATQGVNTEAFF
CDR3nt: TGTGCCAGCAGCGCCACACAGGGAGTGAACACTGAAGCTTTCTTT

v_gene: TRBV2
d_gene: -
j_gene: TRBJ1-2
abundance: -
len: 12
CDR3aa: CASSNGGDGYTF
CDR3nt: TGTGCCAGCAGCAACGGGGGAGATGGCTACACCTTC

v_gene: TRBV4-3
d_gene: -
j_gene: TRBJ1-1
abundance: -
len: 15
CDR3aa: CASSQVSGGFAEAFF
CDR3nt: TGCGCCAGCAGCCAAGTTAGCGGGGGATTTGCGGAAGCTTTCTTT

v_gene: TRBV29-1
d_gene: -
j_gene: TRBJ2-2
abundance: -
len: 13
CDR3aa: CSGMVGGTGELFF
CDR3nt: TGCAGCGGAATGGTTGGGGGGACCGGGGAGCTGTTTTTT

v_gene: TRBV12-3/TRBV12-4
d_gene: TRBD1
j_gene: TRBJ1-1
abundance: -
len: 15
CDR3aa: CASSPYRGLNTEAFF
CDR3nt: TGTGCCAGCAGCCCGTACAGGGGCCTCAACACTGAAGCTTTCTTT

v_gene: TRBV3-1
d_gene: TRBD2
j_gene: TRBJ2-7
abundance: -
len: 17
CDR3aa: CASSQDGGLLIPYEQYF
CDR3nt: TGTGCCAGCAGCCAAGACGGGGGACTACTTATCCCCTACGAGCAGTACTTC